This T cell receptor beta chain was captured in a study of molecular identifiers for immune sequencing clone quantification. For the study at large: Replicates split RNA from approximately 20,000 or 100,000 naive CD8 cells five ways, and the researchers sequenced four portions.

The study's findings and limits: Spiked Jurkat TCR RNA originating from one cell could reportedly be identified amid about a million naive cells.

This clonotype was recorded at least ten times. The antigen remains undetermined. The CDR3 has 15 amino acids. Germline loops: CDR1 PRHDT, CDR2 FYEKMQ (reference sequence). Germline trimming cut 7 bases from V and 3 bases from J; bases unmatched to any gene: 9. MiXCR, run by TCRdb on the PCR reads, gives a single entry per CDR3 protein. Of just under 650,000 distinct CDR3 sequences in the sample, 15% to 20% were seen once. Sorting recovered naive CD8 T cells on a CD8+CD4-CCR7+CD45RA+ profile. The V call is TRBV13, the J call TRBJ1-1; 9 bases are a match to TRBD1. Material for sequencing was naive CD8+ T cells from blood, with Jurkat cell RNA spiked in. As for subset: FACS-sorted CD8+CD4-CCR7+CD45RA+ naive T cells. The TCR originated in a human donor in good health. Some libraries in this study had Jurkat cell RNA spiked in. The CDR3 sequence is CASTRGTGSDTEAFF. The CDR3 DNA sequence: TGTGCCAGCACCCGAGGGACAGGGTCGGACACTGAAGCTTTCTTT.